This is a list of T cell receptor beta chains from one sample in a study of lymphopenia after photon versus proton radiotherapy. Only in-frame clones appear in the TCRdb table, and some are missing; sequencing was by immunoSEQ multiplex PCR. Of some 64,000 clones in the sample, about 90% were seen once. The source material was peripheral blood, sampled from a patient treated with proton-based radiotherapy. The receptors stem from a man of 80 years or more with esophageal cancer. Both conserved end residues are part of each CDR3.

V gene: TRBV7-9; J gene: TRBJ2-5; CDR3 protein: CASSSPDLGVETQYF
V gene: TRBV4-3; J gene: TRBJ1-1; CDR3 protein: CASSQDGYNTEAFF
V gene: TRBV19; J gene: TRBJ2-1; CDR3 protein: CASKNLQGDNEQFF
V gene: TRBV15; J gene: TRBJ1-6; CDR3 protein: CATSRDGRQPHSPLHF
V gene: TRBV13; J gene: TRBJ2-7; CDR3 protein: CASSLGTSGSYEQYF
V gene: TRBV4-1; J gene: TRBJ1-2; CDR3 protein: CASSHRAQSRYLNGYTF
V gene: TRBV10-3; J gene: TRBJ2-3; CDR3 protein: CAISVRGGRTSGGASADTQYF
V gene: TRBV23-1; J gene: TRBJ2-7; CDR3 protein: CASSQTPGGGPSYEQYF
V gene: TRBV7-2; J gene: TRBJ1-2; CDR3 protein: CASSTGTDLGYTF
V gene: TRBV2; J gene: TRBJ1-1; CDR3 protein: CASIQGGSEAFF
V gene: TRBV5-4; J gene: TRBJ2-1; CDR3 protein: CASSTGLADYNEQFF
V gene: TRBV5-6; J gene: TRBJ2-7; CDR3 protein: CASSSAGTLGYEQYF
V gene: TRBV7-2; J gene: TRBJ2-7; CDR3 protein: CASSLTGYGSYEQYF
V gene: TRBV6-1; J gene: TRBJ1-6; CDR3 protein: CASSEALGQGNSPLHF
V gene: TRBV28; J gene: TRBJ2-7; CDR3 protein: CASSPGEGLGYEQYF
V gene: TRBV9; J gene: TRBJ1-2; CDR3 protein: CASSNGENYGYTF
V gene: TRBV5-5; J gene: TRBJ1-2; CDR3 protein: CASSLDVYGYTF
V gene: TRBV19; J gene: TRBJ2-3; CDR3 protein: CASSIHQGVTDTQYF
V gene: TRBV7-2; J gene: TRBJ2-5; CDR3 protein: CASSPTRETQYF
V gene: TRBV10-1; J gene: TRBJ1-1; CDR3 protein: CASALTRDSRKAFF
V gene: TRBV7-2; J gene: TRBJ1-6; CDR3 protein: CASSLPLGTEYNSPLHF
V gene: TRBV4-1; J gene: TRBJ1-2; CDR3 protein: CASSQGRNGYTF
V gene: TRBV6-5; J gene: TRBJ1-1; CDR3 protein: CASSYSAGRTEAFF
V gene: TRBV7-3; J gene: TRBJ2-3; CDR3 protein: CASSAQSTDTQYF
V gene: TRBV7-9; J gene: TRBJ1-2; CDR3 protein: CASTPMGVGYGYTF
V gene: TRBV30; J gene: TRBJ2-7; CDR3 protein: CASTSGSAEQYF
V gene: TRBV5-6; J gene: TRBJ2-5; CDR3 protein: CASSFFLGWPVETQYF
V gene: TRBV5-5; J gene: TRBJ1-2; CDR3 protein: CASRPRTGAVIGGYGYTF
V gene: TRBV30; J gene: TRBJ1-6; CDR3 protein: CAWSANTGVSSYNSPLHF
V gene: TRBV11-2; J gene: TRBJ2-3; CDR3 protein: CASSFFVGRDTQYF
V gene: TRBV7-3; J gene: TRBJ2-4; CDR3 protein: CASSRSGGAYDAKNIQYF
V gene: TRBV11-2; J gene: TRBJ1-3; CDR3 protein: CASSPLSSGNTIYF
V gene: TRBV9; J gene: TRBJ1-2; CDR3 protein: CASSVEGQGGYGYTF
V gene: TRBV27; J gene: TRBJ1-1; CDR3 protein: CASSFGGAEAFF
V gene: TRBV7-2; J gene: TRBJ1-4; CDR3 protein: CASSLGDGANEKLFF
V gene: TRBV19; J gene: TRBJ2-7; CDR3 protein: CASSMRGNEQYF
V gene: TRBV7-9; J gene: TRBJ1-4; CDR3 protein: CASSLEGWGEKLFF
V gene: TRBV9; J gene: TRBJ1-1; CDR3 protein: CASSSRQGANTEAFF
V gene: TRBV11-2; J gene: TRBJ2-5; CDR3 protein: CASSFSSLAAPGKETQYF
V gene: TRBV19; J gene: TRBJ1-2; CDR3 protein: CASRDRKLDGYTF
V gene: TRBV14; J gene: TRBJ2-4; CDR3 protein: CASSQERGGTGDIQYF
V gene: TRBV6-6; J gene: TRBJ2-7; CDR3 protein: CASSYSEISEQYF
V gene: TRBV28; J gene: TRBJ1-2; CDR3 protein: CASSLFAMRRQRGGYTF
V gene: TRBV11-2; J gene: TRBJ2-7; CDR3 protein: CASSCLQSCSGRGLEQYF
V gene: TRBV7-9; J gene: TRBJ1-1; CDR3 protein: CASSFQGNTEAFF
V gene: TRBV6-5; J gene: TRBJ2-7; CDR3 protein: CASSGTGTSAEQYF
V gene: TRBV7-3; J gene: TRBJ2-2; CDR3 protein: CASSLTNTGELFF
V gene: TRBV2; J gene: TRBJ1-1; CDR3 protein: CASHRDVNTEAFF
V gene: TRBV5-4; J gene: TRBJ1-2; CDR3 protein: CASSRAGLEGYTF
V gene: TRBV28; J gene: TRBJ1-2; CDR3 protein: CASSPHRGVHGYTF
V gene: TRBV5-6; J gene: TRBJ2-5; CDR3 protein: CASSLGPRGAEGMETQYF